The 30 T cell receptor beta chains below were found in one sample sequenced in a study of PD-1 blockade in mismatch repair-deficient tumors. Generated by immunoSEQ multiplex PCR, the TCRdb table keeps only in-frame clones and is missing some. This table has about 100,000 clones, approximately 80% appearing once. The sequencing here drew on peripheral blood, taken about 33 weeks after starting pembrolizumab. These receptors all come from an adult with mismatch repair-deficient cancer.

The chain links TRBV5-1 to TRBJ2-5; D ambiguous. Trimming removed 0 bases at V and 2 bases at J, with 8 bases between. The CDR3 has 14 residues. The germline V gene has CDR1 SGHRS and CDR2 YFSETQ. The CDR3 DNA sequence: TGCGCCAGCAGCTTGGGTGCGGTACAAGAGACCCAGTACTTC. It specifies CASSLGAVQETQYF.

V is TRBV30 and J is TRBJ2-1; TRBD2 aligns across 7 bases. The V and J ends lost 3 bases and 0 bases, in that order; junction bases with no gene match: 5. The CDR3 consists of 15 residues. The germline CDR1 and CDR2 sequences are GTSNPN and SVGIG (reference sequence). CDR3 residues: CAWRRGGSSYNEQFF. The CDR3 coding sequence is TGTGCCTGGAGGAGGGGCGGGAGCTCCTACAATGAGCAGTTCTTC.

The chain employs TRBV5-8 and TRBJ2-7; 7 bases agree with TRBD1. V shed 0 bases, J shed 4 bases, and the junction held 7 bases outside the gene matches. Germline CDR1 is SGHTS and CDR2 is YDEGEE. The CDR3 runs 15 residues. The DNA for the CDR3 is TGTGCCAGCAGCTTGGTGGGACAGCCTAAATACGAGCAGTACTTC. Translation: CASSLVGQPKYEQYF.

With respect to this clone: A read error is the likely source, as a far larger clone sits one nucleotide away. This chain uses TRBV7-2 with TRBJ2-1; tentative D call: TRBD2 (5 bases). The CDR3 consists of 17 residues. Germline CDR1 reads SGHTA; CDR2 reads FQGNSA. V was shortened by 5 bases and J by 9 bases, with 26 bases between the two germline ends. The CDR3, as DNA: TGTGCCAGCAGCCAACGGGTAACCCCCGGGGAGACCGGTGAGCAGTTCTTC. It codes for CASSQRVTPGETGEQFF.

This clone occurred a few times. V and J are TRBV7-9 and TRBJ1-4, with 7 bases fitting TRBD1. V dropped 5 bases and J dropped 8; count of bases not matched to a gene: 8. Germline V gene data show CDR1 as SEHNR and CDR2 as FQNEAQ (reference sequence). The CDR3 is made up of 14 amino acids. The CDR3 nucleotides read TGTGCCAGCAGCCCCGGGACAGCCCTCGAAAAACTGTTTTTT. Encoded protein: CASSPGTALEKLFF.

This chain connects TRBV10-1 to TRBJ2-1; 12 nucleotides agree with TRBD2. The V gene end was trimmed by 2 bases and the J gene end by 9 bases; junction bases not matched to a gene: 5. This CDR3 is built from 15 residues. Germline assignment: CDR1 WNHNN and CDR2 SYGVQD (reference sequence). DNA for the CDR3: TGCGCCAGCAGTGAGACTAGCGGGAGGAGAGGTGAGCAGTTCTTC. Amino acid sequence: CASSETSGRRGEQFF.

The count of this clone is one. The chain combines TRBV27 with TRBJ1-1; D might be TRBD1 (5 bases). Germline V gene data show CDR1 as MNHEY and CDR2 as SMNVEV (reference sequence). V lost 11 bases to trimming and J lost 0 bases, with 10 bases between them. The CDR3 loop spans 12 amino acids. The CDR3 DNA is TGTGCCGCGGGGCAGGTGAACACTGAAGCTTTCTTT. Its protein is CAAGQVNTEAFF.

In DNA, the CDR3 is TGTGCCACCAGCAGACCCCCGGGACTAGCTGTTCTTTTTGAGCAGTTCTTC. As protein: CATSRPPGLAVLFEQFF. The chain links TRBV15 to TRBJ2-1; 9 bases fit TRBD2. From germline, CDR1 is LNHNV and CDR2 YYDKDF (reference sequence). The CDR3 sequence is 17 residues long. Trimming removed 2 bases from V and 9 bases from J; junction bases left unmatched: 14.

CDR3 coding DNA: TGTGCCAGCAGCGTAGGGGCTAGCGGGAGTACTGTGGGAGAGACCCAGTACTTC. It encodes CASSVGASGSTVGETQYF. The V gene is TRBV9, the J gene TRBJ2-5, with 10 bases fitting TRBD2. The CDR3 covers 18 residues. With 0 bases clipped from V and 4 bases from J, the junction kept 12 bases outside the gene matches. The germline V gene encodes CDR1 SGDLS and CDR2 YYNGEE.

This chain uses TRBV11-3 with TRBJ2-1; possibly TRBD2 for D (5 bases). Looked up from germline, CDR1 is SGHNT and CDR2 is YENEEA. The CDR3 has 14 residues. Trimming took off 5 bases at V and 9 bases at J, with 17 bases between the two ends. The CDR3 is CASSRAHGEIEQFF. In DNA form, the CDR3 reads TGTGCCAGCAGCCGTGCTCATGGGGAGATTGAGCAGTTCTTC.

The chain employs TRBV18 and TRBJ2-3; D possibly corresponds to TRBD1 (6 bases). CDR1 KGHSH and CDR2 LQKENI come from the germline V gene. The CDR3 length is 17 residues. The germline V and J ends were trimmed by 1 base and 2 bases, with 16 bases remaining between them. The CDR3 sequence is CASSPQRSDRPTDTQYF. CDR3 DNA sequence: TGTGCCAGCTCACCACAAAGGTCAGACAGGCCCACAGATACGCAGTATTTT.

Turning to this clone: Additional DNA sequences in this sample encode the identical CDR3. The V and J genes are TRBV5-1 and TRBJ2-1; 10 bases are a match to TRBD1. CDR3 length: 15 amino acids. The J segment lost 5 bases and the V segment lost 4 bases, leaving 6 bases of the junction unmatched. CDR1 is SGHRS and CDR2 is YFSETQ in the germline V gene. CDR3 protein: CASSPGGTGDNEQFF. The CDR3 coding sequence is TGCGCCAGCAGCCCGGGAGGGACAGGGGACAATGAGCAGTTCTTC. The entire variable domain, with the rest obtained from reference TRBV5-1 and TRBJ2-1, is as follows: KAGVTQTPRYLIKTRGQQVTLSCSPISGHRSVSWYQQTPGQGLQFLFEYFSETQRNKGNFPGRFSGRQFSNSRSEMNVSTLELGDSALYLCASSPGGTGDNEQFFGPGTRLTVL.

The genes are TRBV5-1 and TRBJ2-1; 8 bases agree with TRBD2. The CDR3 is 16 residues long. The germline V gene has CDR1 SGHRS and CDR2 YFSETQ. Unmatched junction bases numbered 2, after V lost 0 bases and J lost 0 bases. CDR3 nucleotide sequence: TGCGCCAGCAGCTTGGTGACTAGCGCCTCCTACAATGAGCAGTTCTTC. Protein: CASSLVTSASYNEQFF.

The chain has TRBV25-1 and TRBJ1-4; no clear D gene. This CDR3 spans 14 amino acids. Germline V gives CDR1 MGHDK, CDR2 SYGVNS. The germline V and J ends were trimmed by 7 bases and 3 bases, with 12 bases remaining between them. CDR3 sequence reads: CASTGGVPNEKLFF. For the CDR3, the DNA is TGTGCCAGCACGGGTGGGGTGCCTAATGAAAAACTGTTTTTT.

CDR3 bases: TGTGCCAGCAGCCGATATGCCGTAGGGGGCTACACCTTC. Translating gives CASSRYAVGGYTF. The chain recombines TRBV7-2 with TRBJ1-2; D ambiguous. V lost 5 bases to trimming and J lost 8 bases, with 15 bases between them. Germline V lookup: CDR1 SGHTA, CDR2 FQGNSA. The CDR3 sequence is 13 residues long.

V and J are TRBV5-8 and TRBJ2-7, with D possibly matching TRBD1 (6 bases). The CDR3 has 13 amino acids. Germline-derived CDR1 and CDR2 are SGHTS and YDEGEE. The ends were cut back, 9 bases at V and 0 bases at J, with 13 bases in the middle. CDR3 residues: CANRRTASYEQYF. The CDR3 coding sequence is TGTGCCAACAGACGGACAGCCTCCTACGAGCAGTACTTC.

This clone was observed a handful of times. The chain links TRBV7-3 to TRBJ2-5; D might be TRBD1 or TRBD2, each matching 5 bases. Germline assignment: CDR1 SGHTA and CDR2 FQGTGA. Between the trimmed V and J ends, which lost 4 bases and 10 bases, there was a span of 16 bases. This CDR3 contains 13 residues. The CDR3 bases are TGTGCCAGCAGCTCCGGACCCGTGGGGGACCAGTACTTC. Translation gives CASSSGPVGDQYF.

The chain employs TRBV6-1 and TRBJ1-1; D perhaps matches TRBD1 (5 bases). Germline V gives CDR1 MNHNS, CDR2 SASEGT. Trimming left V 7 bases short and J 3 bases short, with 15 bases between. The CDR3 runs to 14 residues. CDR3 loop: CASTPAQGYTEAFF. Written as DNA, the CDR3 is TGTGCCAGCACCCCCGCGCAGGGCTACACTGAAGCTTTCTTT.

The chain joins TRBV4-1 to TRBJ2-5, with 15 bases identical to TRBD2. The junction had 3 bases not matched to a gene; V was cut back by 4 bases and J by 3 bases. CDR3 length: 16 amino acids. Germline V gene lookup returns CDR1 MGHRA and CDR2 YSYEKL. The CDR3 nucleotides are TGCGCCAGCAGCCTAAGGACTAGCGGGAGGGAAGAGACCCAGTACTTC. This sequence encodes CASSLRTSGREETQYF.

The chain employs TRBV5-4 and TRBJ2-1; either TRBD1 or TRBD2 may supply D (5 bases each). V was clipped by 1 base and J by 7 bases, with 6 bases between them. The CDR3 has 12 amino acids. Looked up from germline, CDR1 is SGHNT and CDR2 is YYREEE (reference sequence). CDR3 DNA: TGTGCCAGCAGCTTGTGGGGGAATGAGCAGTTCTTC. It translates to CASSLWGNEQFF.

This chain joins TRBV5-4 and TRBJ2-5; 8 bases fit TRBD2. The trim removed 1 base at V and 3 bases at J, leaving 11 bases unmatched. The CDR3 has 17 residues. Germline V gene lookup returns CDR1 SGHNT and CDR2 YYREEE (reference sequence). In DNA, the CDR3 is TGTGCCAGCAGCTTGAGGGGGACTAGTGGTCCGGAAGAGACCCAGTACTTC. It yields the protein CASSLRGTSGPEETQYF. Full variable domain (outside the CDR3, taken from reference TRBV5-4 and TRBJ2-5): ETGVTQSPTHLIKTRGQQVTLRCSSQSGHNTVSWYQQALGQGPQFIFQYYREEENGRGNFPPRFSGLQFPNYSSELNVNALELDDSALYLCASSLRGTSGPEETQYFGPGTRLLVL.

V is TRBV4-3 and J is TRBJ2-2; 10 bases align to TRBD2. The germline V gene encodes CDR1 LGHNA and CDR2 YSLEER. This CDR3 is built from 17 residues. V gave up 1 base and J gave up 8 bases; unmatched junction bases: 10. The CDR3 DNA follows: TGCGCCAGCAGCCAAGCAGGGCTAGCGGGAGTGCAGGGGGAGCTGTTTTTT. It specifies CASSQAGLAGVQGELFF.

The chain couples TRBV10-1 to TRBJ2-5; possibly TRBD1 for D (5 bases). The CDR3 covers 16 residues. V was shortened by 6 bases and J by 5 bases, with 22 bases between the two germline ends. Germline V gene lookup returns CDR1 WNHNN and CDR2 SYGVQD (reference sequence). CDR3 bases: TGCGCCAGCAGCGATAGTCAGGGTCTAATATCGGAGACCCAGTACTTC. Its protein product is CASSDSQGLISETQYF.

V is TRBV2 and J is TRBJ1-5; maybe TRBD1 (5 bases). This CDR3 contains 14 residues. The V and J ends lost 9 bases and 0 bases respectively, with 12 bases between them. Germline V CDR1 and CDR2: SNHLY, FYNNEI. CDR3 DNA sequence: TGTGCCAGTAGACAGAGCAATAGCAATCAGCCCCAGCATTTT. Protein: CASRQSNSNQPQHF.

This clone was found once. The J gene is TRBJ1-2, the V gene TRBV5-8; D may be TRBD1 (6 bases). CDR1 SGHTS and CDR2 YDEGEE come from the germline V gene. This CDR3 contains 14 residues. The germline V and J ends were trimmed by 2 bases and 4 bases, with 12 bases remaining between them. CDR3 DNA sequence: TGTGCCAGCAGCTTAGGTCGCAGGGGCTATGGCTACACCTTC. It codes for CASSLGRRGYGYTF.

The chain has TRBV7-9 and TRBJ2-2; D not resolved. This CDR3 is built from 14 residues. V was pared by 1 base and J by 4 bases, with 7 bases between. Per germline, CDR1 SEHNR and CDR2 FQNEAQ (reference sequence). The CDR3 protein is CASSLGRLTGELFF. The CDR3 nucleotides read TGTGCCAGCAGCTTAGGACGACTCACCGGGGAGCTGTTTTTT.

In this sample, this clone turned up once. The gene calls are TRBV6-5 and TRBJ1-2; 10 bases align to TRBD1. After removal of 2 bases from V and 3 bases from J, the junction contained 6 bases not matched to a gene. CDR1 and CDR2 (germline): MNHEY, SVGAGI. This CDR3 region has 16 residues. In DNA, the CDR3 is TGTGCCAGCAGTTACGGGACAGGGGTTAGGGACTATGGCTACACCTTC. Encoded protein: CASSYGTGVRDYGYTF.

A note on this clone: A read error may account for a junction end that differs from germline. The chain links TRBV7-7 to TRBJ2-5; possible D gene TRBD1, 5 bases. CDR1 is SSHAT and CDR2 is FNYEAQ in the germline V gene (reference sequence). The CDR3 extends over 15 amino acids. In DNA form, the CDR3 reads TGTGCTAGCAGCTTAGGCGACAGTTCTCAAGAGACCCAGTACTTC. Encoded protein: CASSLGDSSQETQYF.

The J gene is TRBJ2-5, the V gene TRBV23-1; 8 nucleotides align to TRBD1. TRBV23-1 belongs to the ORF category, with a function that is uncertain. The CDR3 has 18 amino acids. V gave up 3 bases and J gave up 9 bases; unmatched junction bases: 21. CDR3 sequence reads: CASSQPDRGGLWLPAQYF. The CDR3 DNA follows: TGCGCCAGCAGTCAGCCCGACAGGGGAGGCCTTTGGCTACCTGCCCAGTACTTC.

The chain combines TRBV7-3 with TRBJ2-2; TRBD2 matches 7 bases. The CDR3 runs 16 residues. Germline trimming cut 1 base from V and 1 base from J; bases unmatched to any gene: 3. Germline V gene lookup returns CDR1 SGHTA and CDR2 FQGTGA. The CDR3 loop reads CASSLMASGNTGELFF. The CDR3, as DNA: TGTGCCAGCAGCTTAATGGCTAGCGGGAACACCGGGGAGCTGTTTTTT.